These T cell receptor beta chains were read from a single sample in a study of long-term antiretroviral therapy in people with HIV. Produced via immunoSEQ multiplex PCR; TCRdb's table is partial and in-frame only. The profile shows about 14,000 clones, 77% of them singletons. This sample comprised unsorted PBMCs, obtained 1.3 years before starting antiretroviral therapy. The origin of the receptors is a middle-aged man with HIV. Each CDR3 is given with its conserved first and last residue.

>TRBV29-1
CSVTGGYTGELFF
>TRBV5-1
CASSLGGESSYEQYF
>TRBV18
CASSPIQGTYEQYF
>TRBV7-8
CASSLGTPSWGEQYF
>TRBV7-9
CASSFDSGVRAFF
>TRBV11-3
CASSFAGGTGEQYF
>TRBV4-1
CASSQDLVGGYGYTF
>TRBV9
CASDKLEGGYTF
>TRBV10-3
CAISESRGRTDTQYF
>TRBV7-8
CASSLDSNQPQHF
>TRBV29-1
CSSCKGATTEAFF
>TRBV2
CASSEAKGQYNSPLHF
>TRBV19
CASSIEAGDTQYF
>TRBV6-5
CASSYSETGNTEAFF
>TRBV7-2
CASSPRQGSGQPQHF
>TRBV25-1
CASSVEGRSPLHF
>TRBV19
CASSIWDRGANYGYTF
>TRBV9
CASSVEASNGVNTGELFF
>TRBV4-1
CASSQTDRPGTYEQYF
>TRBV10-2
CASSESTGASNQPQHF
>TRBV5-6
CASSHPQEGEKLFF
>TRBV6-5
CASRLGGTNEKLFF
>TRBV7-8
CASSLAGVGGELFF
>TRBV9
CASSDPSGGAPNIQYF
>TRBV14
CASSPRLATGELFF
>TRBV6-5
CASSPYSTDTQYF
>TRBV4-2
CASKKGATGPRGSYNSPLHF
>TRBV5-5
CASSPPTGGYGYTF
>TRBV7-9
CASSLDTGDQPQHF
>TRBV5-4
CASSLAGTEKTQYF
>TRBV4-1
CASSQGQYTDTQYF
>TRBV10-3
CAISGGNSPLHF
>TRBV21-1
CAQSWGRTATRQPQHF
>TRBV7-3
CASSLQGGRTEAFF
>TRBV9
CASSVAGGAGNIQYF
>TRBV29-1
CSAAPGEGEAFF
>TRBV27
CASSFNPRASGDQPQHF
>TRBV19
CASSPTVSTASPLHF
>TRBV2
CASSVKRTDTQYF
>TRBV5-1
CASSSGQDRANEQFF
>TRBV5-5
CASSLAGHSNYGYTF
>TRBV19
CASQFQGLDTQYF
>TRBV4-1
CASSQTGGYYGYTF
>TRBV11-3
CASSLRWGEYGYTF
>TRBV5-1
CASSFGTEEGQETQYF
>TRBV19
CATQGLSYNEQFF
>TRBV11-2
CASSLGWSLGLETQYF
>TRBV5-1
CASRVQGGSYEQYF
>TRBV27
CASSSSVQTRGRNYEQYF
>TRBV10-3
CAIREGGWSYEQYF
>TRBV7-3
CASSLIPGTYGYTF
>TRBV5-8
CASSLDLVQLNTEAFF
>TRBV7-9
CASSFEIAPLHF
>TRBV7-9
CASSADGGRDEQFF
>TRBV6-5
CASSRTSGYNEQFF